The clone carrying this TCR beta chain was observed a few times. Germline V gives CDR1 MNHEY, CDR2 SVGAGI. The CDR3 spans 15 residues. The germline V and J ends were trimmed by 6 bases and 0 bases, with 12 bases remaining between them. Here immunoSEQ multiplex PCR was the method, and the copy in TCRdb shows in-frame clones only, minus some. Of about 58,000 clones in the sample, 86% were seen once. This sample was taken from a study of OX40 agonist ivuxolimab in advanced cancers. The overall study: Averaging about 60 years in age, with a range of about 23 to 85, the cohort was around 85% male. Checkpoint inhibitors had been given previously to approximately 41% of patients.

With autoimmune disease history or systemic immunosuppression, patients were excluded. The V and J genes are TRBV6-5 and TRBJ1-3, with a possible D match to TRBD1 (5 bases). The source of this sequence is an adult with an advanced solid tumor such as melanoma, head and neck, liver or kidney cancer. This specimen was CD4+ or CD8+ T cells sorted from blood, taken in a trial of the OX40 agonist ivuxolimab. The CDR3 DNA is TGTGCCAGCAGACGGACATCCACCTCTGGAAACACCATATATTTT. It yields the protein CASRRTSTSGNTIYF.